One and the same sample provided the 21 T cell receptor beta chains below, sequenced in a study of blood T cell repertoires in COVID-19. Sequencing used immunoSEQ multiplex PCR; TCRdb keeps in-frame clones, though not all of them. The sample includes some 210,000 clones, roughly 86% of them seen just once. The sequenced sample consisted of PBMCs or T cells enriched from blood (not recorded which). Source of these receptors: a man between 18 and 29 years old with acute COVID-19.

In this sample, this clone turned up a few times. V usage is TRBV6-1 and J usage is TRBJ1-3; D remains ambiguous. In germline, CDR1 is MNHNS, CDR2 SASEGT. V shed 3 bases and J shed 0 bases, with 9 bases lying between them. The CDR3 totals 15 residues. CDR3 in amino acids: CASSDGEASGNTIYF. The CDR3 region has the DNA TGTGCCAGCAGTGATGGGGAGGCCTCTGGAAACACCATATATTTT.

This chain connects TRBV27 to TRBJ2-1; D ambiguous. Germline CDR1 and CDR2: MNHEY and SMNVEV (reference sequence). Between the trimmed V and J ends, which lost 7 bases and 0 bases, there was a span of 16 bases. This CDR3 is built from 16 residues. The CDR3, as DNA: TGTGCCAGCACCCTTGACCGAGCGAGCTCCTACAATGAGCAGTTCTTC. The encoded protein is CASTLDRASSYNEQFF.

The chain is built from TRBV10-1 and TRBJ2-2; 7 nucleotides agree with TRBD1. Germline-derived CDR1 and CDR2 are WNHNN and SYGVQD (reference sequence). The trim removed 5 bases at V and 4 bases at J, leaving 7 bases unmatched. This CDR3 is 15 amino acids long. The CDR3 protein is CASSRDSLSTGELFF. In DNA form, the CDR3 reads TGCGCCAGCAGTCGGGACAGTCTATCCACCGGGGAGCTGTTTTTT.

CDR3 DNA sequence: TGTGCCAGCAGCTTAGAAACAGGGAACTATGGCTACACCTTC. The encoded protein is CASSLETGNYGYTF. The V call is TRBV7-9, the J call TRBJ1-2, with a possible D match to TRBD1 (6 bases). The germline CDR1 and CDR2 sequences are SEHNR and FQNEAQ (reference sequence). The CDR3 totals 14 residues. V lost 1 base to trimming and J lost 2 bases, with 8 bases between them.

The chain is built from TRBV3-1 (or the pseudogene TRBV3-2) and TRBJ2-1; 11 bases are shared with TRBD2. Germline V gene lookup returns CDR1 LGHDT and CDR2 YNNKEL (reference sequence). The CDR3 covers 16 residues. V dropped 3 bases and J dropped 0; count of bases not matched to a gene: 1. This CDR3 is CASSQGLAVSYNEQFF. The DNA for the CDR3 is TGTGCCAGCAGCCAGGGACTAGCGGTCTCCTACAATGAGCAGTTCTTC.

The V call is TRBV29-1, the J call TRBJ2-7; 8 positions match TRBD2. This CDR3 region has 14 residues. The germline CDR1 and CDR2 sequences are SQVTM and ANQGSEA. The CDR3 nucleotides are TGCGACGCCCGACTAGCGACCTGTCCCTACGAGCAGTACTTC. It specifies CDARLATCPYEQYF.

The chain joins TRBV25-1 to TRBJ2-1; 8 bases line up with TRBD2. CDR1 MGHDK and CDR2 SYGVNS come from the germline V gene. The CDR3 has 14 residues. Trimming took 5 bases from V and 16 from J; bases not matched to a gene: 16. CDR3 protein: CASSPHWIAGPYFF. The CDR3 bases are TGTGCCAGCAGTCCCCATTGGATAGCGGGACCTTATTTCTTC.

This sequence joins TRBV28 and TRBJ2-7; D may be TRBD1 (6 bases). The length of the CDR3 is 14 residues. Trimming shortened V by 4 bases and J by 4 bases, and 14 bases separated the two germline ends. Germline V gives CDR1 MDHEN, CDR2 SYDVKM. The DNA for the CDR3 is TGTGCCAGCAGTTCCCGGGACAATTCTTACGAGCAGTACTTC. Translated, it gives CASSSRDNSYEQYF. Together with reference TRBV28 and TRBJ2-7, the CDR3 gives the full variable domain: DVKVTQSSRYLVKRTGEKVFLECVQDMDHENMFWYRQDPGLGLRLIYFSYDVKMKEKGDIPEGYSVSREKKERFSLILESASTNQTSMYLCASSSRDNSYEQYFGPGTRLTVT.

V is TRBV19 and J is TRBJ1-5; maybe TRBD1 (6 bases). The CDR3 is made up of 14 amino acids. Trimming removed 5 bases at V and 7 bases at J, with 15 bases between. Germline CDR1 reads LNHDA; CDR2 reads SQIVND (reference sequence). CDR3 nucleotide sequence: TGTGCCAGTAGTGTACCAGGGGAGTTACAGCCCCAGCATTTT. As protein: CASSVPGELQPQHF.

V and J are TRBV9 and TRBJ1-3, with no clear D. Trimming pared 3 bases from V and 0 bases from J, leaving 10 bases between. The V gene's germline CDR1 is SGDLS and CDR2 YYNGEE. This CDR3 has 15 residues. The CDR3 reads CASSGVGSSGNTIYF. As DNA, the CDR3 is TGTGCCAGCAGCGGTGTAGGGAGCTCTGGAAACACCATATATTTT. Combining the CDR3 with reference TRBV9 and TRBJ1-3 gives the whole variable domain DSGVTQTPKHLITATGQRVTLRCSPRSGDLSVYWYQQSLDQGLQFLIQYYNGEERAKGNILERFSAQQFPDLHSELNLSSLELGDSALYFCASSGVGSSGNTIYFGEGSWLTVV.

The J gene is TRBJ1-1, the V gene TRBV3-1 (or the pseudogene TRBV3-2), with 10 bases identical to TRBD1. Germline CDR1 and CDR2: LGHDT and YNNKEL (reference sequence). The CDR3 loop spans 14 amino acids. J gave up 8 bases and V 1 base, and 4 bases lay outside the gene matches. The CDR3 loop is CASSQGDRGNEAFF. The CDR3 bases are TGTGCCAGCAGCCAAGGGGACAGGGGCAACGAAGCTTTCTTT.

The chain joins TRBV27 to TRBJ2-4, with D perhaps TRBD1 (5 bases). Germline CDR1 reads MNHEY; CDR2 reads SMNVEV (reference sequence). This CDR3 has 14 residues. Deletions cut 0 bases from V and 5 bases from J, with 8 bases between. CDR3 sequence: CASSLSAGQNIQYF. The CDR3 DNA reads as TGTGCCAGCAGTTTATCGGCAGGGCAAAACATTCAGTACTTC.

This clone was seen once. This chain connects TRBV27 to TRBJ1-5; the D is unclear. Trimming left V 3 bases short and J 3 bases short, with 12 bases between. Germline CDR1 and CDR2: MNHEY and SMNVEV (reference sequence). The CDR3 contains 15 residues. The CDR3 DNA reads TGTGCCAGCAGTTTGGCGGGTTCAATCAATCAGCCCCAGCATTTT. Translating gives CASSLAGSINQPQHF.

This clone has a handful of counts. This rearrangement joins TRBV28 to TRBJ1-5; no reliable D call. From germline, CDR1 is MDHEN and CDR2 SYDVKM. V lost 3 bases and J 0 bases, leaving 6 bases between the germline ends. The length of the CDR3 is 14 residues. CDR3 amino acids: CASSFPYSNQPQHF. CDR3 in DNA: TGTGCCAGCAGTTTCCCCTATAGCAATCAGCCCCAGCATTTT.

The chain couples TRBV7-9 to TRBJ2-1, with TRBD1 matching over 10 bases. Per the germline V gene, CDR1 is SEHNR and CDR2 is FQNEAQ (reference sequence). J lost 4 bases, V lost 3 bases, and 6 bases had no gene match. The CDR3 spans 16 residues. The CDR3 loop reads CASSFWTGGIYNEQFF. In DNA form, the CDR3 reads TGTGCCAGCAGCTTCTGGACAGGGGGGATATACAATGAGCAGTTCTTC.

This chain links TRBV30 with TRBJ1-2; TRBD1 agrees at 7 bases. Losses at the gene ends were 4 bases for V and 1 base for J; bases not matched to a gene: 6. Per the germline V gene, CDR1 is GTSNPN and CDR2 is SVGIG (reference sequence). The CDR3 runs 14 residues. DNA for the CDR3: TGTGCCTGGAAGGGGGACAGTGTTAACTATGGCTACACCTTC. This translates into CAWKGDSVNYGYTF. Together with reference TRBV30 and TRBJ1-2, the CDR3 gives the full variable domain: SQTIHQWPATLVQPVGSPLSLECTVEGTSNPNLYWYRQAAGRGLQLLFYSVGIGQISSEVPQNLSASRPQDRQFILSSKKLLLSDSGFYLCAWKGDSVNYGYTFGSGTRLTVV.

This chain uses TRBV30 with TRBJ1-5; 7 nucleotides match TRBD1. V shed 3 bases, J shed 1 base, and the junction held 6 bases outside the gene matches. CDR3 size: 15 residues. The germline V gene has CDR1 GTSNPN and CDR2 SVGIG (reference sequence). CDR3 in DNA: TGTGCCTGGAGGAACACAGGGGCCAGCAATCAGCCCCAGCATTTT. Its translation is CAWRNTGASNQPQHF.

The V and J genes are TRBV28 and TRBJ2-3, with 8 bases lining up with TRBD2. The CDR3 is 16 amino acids. The V segment lost 4 bases and the J segment 0 bases; nucleotides outside the gene matches: 6. CDR1 is MDHEN and CDR2 is SYDVKM in the germline V gene. The CDR3 region has the DNA TGTGCCAGCAGTTCACGGACTAGCTGGAGCACAGATACGCAGTATTTT. Amino acids: CASSSRTSWSTDTQYF.

The chain's CDR3 is CASRSNRLAGGPGETQYF. The DNA for the CDR3 is TGTGCCAGCAGGTCAAACAGACTAGCGGGAGGGCCGGGGGAGACCCAGTACTTC. The chain links TRBV27 to TRBJ2-5, with TRBD2 identical over 14 bases. This CDR3 contains 18 residues. The germline V gene encodes CDR1 MNHEY and CDR2 SMNVEV (reference sequence). Trimming took 6 bases from V and 5 from J; bases not matched to a gene: 14.

This clone was seen only a few times. The chain has TRBV30 and TRBJ1-6, with a tentative D call TRBD1 (5 bases). V lost 4 bases, J lost 2 bases, and 6 bases lay in between. The CDR3 totals 13 residues. Germline V gene data show CDR1 as GTSNPN and CDR2 as SVGIG (reference sequence). The CDR3 DNA reads as TGTGCCTGGACGGACACCTATAATTCACCCCTCCACTTT. Amino acid sequence: CAWTDTYNSPLHF.

This clone has just a few counts. The chain links TRBV3-1 (or the pseudogene TRBV3-2) to TRBJ1-2; D is possibly TRBD1 (6 bases). Trimming stripped 3 bases from V and 6 bases from J, with 14 bases between. Germline CDR1 LGHDT, CDR2 YNNKEL (reference sequence). The CDR3 runs to 14 residues. The CDR3 coding sequence is TGTGCCAGCAGCCATCAGGGGCGCCAAGATGGCTACACCTTC. Translating it yields CASSHQGRQDGYTF.